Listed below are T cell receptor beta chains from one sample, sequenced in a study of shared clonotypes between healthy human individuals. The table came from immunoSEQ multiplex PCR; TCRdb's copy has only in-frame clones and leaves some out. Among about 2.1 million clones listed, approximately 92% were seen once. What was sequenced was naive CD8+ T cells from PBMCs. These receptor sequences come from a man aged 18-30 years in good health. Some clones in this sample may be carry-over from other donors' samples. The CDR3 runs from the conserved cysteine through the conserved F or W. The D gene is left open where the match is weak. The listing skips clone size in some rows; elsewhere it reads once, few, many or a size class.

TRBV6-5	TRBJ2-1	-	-	CASSFGQSSYNEQFF	TGTGCCAGCAGTTTCGGACAGAGCTCCTACAATGAGCAGTTCTTC
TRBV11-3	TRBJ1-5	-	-	CASRSRAEGNQPQHF	TGTGCCAGCAGATCCCGGGCTGAGGGCAATCAGCCCCAGCATTTT
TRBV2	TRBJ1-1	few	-	CASSDPGAAAFF	TGTGCCAGCAGTGATCCAGGGGCGGCAGCTTTCTTT
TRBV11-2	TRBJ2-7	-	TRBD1	CASRRTGLYEQYF	TGTGCCAGCAGGAGGACAGGACTCTACGAGCAGTACTTC
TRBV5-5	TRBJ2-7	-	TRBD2	CASRTEGGRGSYEQYF	TGTGCCAGCAGGACGGAGGGCGGGAGAGGGTCCTACGAGCAGTACTTC
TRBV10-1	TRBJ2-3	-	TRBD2	CASSEGLAGDGDTQYF	TGCGCCAGCAGTGAGGGACTCGCGGGAGACGGAGATACGCAGTATTTT
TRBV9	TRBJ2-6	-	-	CASSVARTSTGANVLTF	TGTGCCAGCAGCGTAGCCCGTACTAGCACCGGGGCCAACGTCCTGACTTTC
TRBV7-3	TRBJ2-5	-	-	CASSLSGGWETQYF	TGTGCCAGCAGCTTAAGTGGCGGATGGGAGACCCAGTACTTC
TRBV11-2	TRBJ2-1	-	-	CASRDFGDSYNEQFF	TGTGCCAGCAGGGACTTTGGGGACTCCTACAATGAGCAGTTCTTC
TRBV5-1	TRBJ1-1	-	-	CASSLSQGNTEAFF	TGCGCCAGCAGCTTGTCCCAAGGGAACACTGAAGCTTTCTTT
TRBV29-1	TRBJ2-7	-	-	CSGLGDTTNYEQYF	TGCAGCGGGTTAGGGGACACGACGAACTACGAGCAGTACTTC
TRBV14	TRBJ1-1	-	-	CASSQYRYEGGRNTEAFF	TGTGCCAGCAGCCAATATCGGTACGAGGGAGGAAGGAACACTGAAGCTTTCTTT
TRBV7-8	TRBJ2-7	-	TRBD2	CASSLVSSGRVEVYF	TGTGCCAGCAGCTTAGTGTCTAGCGGGAGGGTGGAGGTGTACTTC
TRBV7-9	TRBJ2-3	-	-	CASSPRDATSTDTQYF	TGTGCCAGCAGCCCCCGGGACGCCACTAGCACAGATACGCAGTATTTT
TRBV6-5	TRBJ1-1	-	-	CASSDPPGAREAFF	TGTGCCAGCAGTGACCCCCCGGGGGCCAGGGAAGCTTTCTTT
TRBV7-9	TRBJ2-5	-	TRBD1	CASSSRGTEQETQYF	TGTGCCAGCAGCTCCCGAGGGACAGAACAAGAGACCCAGTACTTC
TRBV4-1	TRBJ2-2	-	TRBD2	CASSRQAGGNTGELFF	TGCGCCAGCAGCCGGCAGGCGGGAGGAAATACCGGGGAGCTGTTTTTT
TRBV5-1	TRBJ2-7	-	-	CASSLHPSYEQYF	TGCGCCAGCAGCTTGCATCCTTCCTACGAGCAGTACTTC
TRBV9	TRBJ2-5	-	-	CASSVGSAGGIETQYF	TGTGCCAGCAGCGTAGGATCGGCAGGGGGGATAGAGACCCAGTACTTC
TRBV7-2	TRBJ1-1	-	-	CASSHKRDTEAFF	TGTGCCAGCAGCCATAAAAGGGACACTGAAGCTTTCTTT
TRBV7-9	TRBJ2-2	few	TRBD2	CATLAGGPPGELFF	TGTGCCACGCTAGCGGGAGGGCCTCCCGGGGAGCTGTTTTTT
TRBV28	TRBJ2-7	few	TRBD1	CASSHRGFTYEQYF	TGTGCCAGCAGTCACAGGGGCTTTACCTACGAGCAGTACTTC
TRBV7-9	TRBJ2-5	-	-	CASSLGVGGIQETQYF	TGTGCCAGCAGCTTAGGGGTGGGCGGGATTCAGGAGACCCAGTACTTC
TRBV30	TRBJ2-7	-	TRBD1	CAWRDRGLYEQYF	TGTGCCTGGAGAGACAGGGGGCTGTACGAGCAGTACTTC
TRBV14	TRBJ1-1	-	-	CASRPSRRAEAFF	TGTGCCAGCAGACCCTCCCGGAGGGCTGAAGCTTTCTTT
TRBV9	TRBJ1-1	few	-	CASSVKQVESEAFF	TGTGCCAGCAGCGTAAAACAAGTCGAGTCTGAAGCTTTCTTT
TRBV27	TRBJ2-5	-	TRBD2	CASSLTRGLAGSRAQYF	TGTGCCAGCAGTTTAACCCGAGGACTAGCGGGAAGTCGAGCCCAGTACTTC
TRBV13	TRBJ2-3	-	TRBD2	CASSWGLAGRTDTQYF	TGTGCCAGCAGCTGGGGACTAGCGGGACGCACAGATACGCAGTATTTT
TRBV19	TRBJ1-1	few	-	CASSPGQFEAFF	TGTGCCAGTAGTCCAGGGCAGTTTGAAGCTTTCTTT
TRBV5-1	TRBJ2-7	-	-	CASSPQVSSYEQYF	TGCGCCAGCAGCCCCCAAGTGAGCTCCTACGAGCAGTACTTC
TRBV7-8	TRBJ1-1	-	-	CASSLVQVNTEAFF	TGTGCCAGCAGCTTAGTACAGGTGAACACTGAAGCTTTCTTT
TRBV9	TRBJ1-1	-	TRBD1	CASSPGTGWTEAFF	TGTGCCAGCAGCCCCGGGACAGGGTGGACTGAAGCTTTCTTT
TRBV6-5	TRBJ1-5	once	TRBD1	CASSPRQGAQPQHF	TGTGCCAGCAGTCCGAGACAGGGGGCACAGCCCCAGCATTTT
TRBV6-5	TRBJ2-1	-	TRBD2	CASSYSWTSGYNEQFF	TGTGCCAGCAGTTACTCGTGGACTAGCGGATACAATGAGCAGTTCTTC
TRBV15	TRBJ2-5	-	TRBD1	CATRQTGQGETQYF	TGTGCCACCCGCCAAACCGGACAGGGGGAGACCCAGTACTTC
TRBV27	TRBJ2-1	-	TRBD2	CASSWGTSRNEQFF	TGTGCCAGCAGTTGGGGGACTAGTCGTAATGAGCAGTTCTTC
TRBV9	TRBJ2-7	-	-	CASSVARVDYEQYF	TGTGCCAGCAGCGTAGCCAGGGTTGACTACGAGCAGTACTTC
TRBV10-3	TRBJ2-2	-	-	CAVKEENTGELFF	TGTGCCGTAAAAGAGGAGAACACCGGGGAGCTGTTTTTT
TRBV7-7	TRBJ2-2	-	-	CASRQGPNTGELFF	TGTGCCAGCAGACAGGGTCCTAACACCGGGGAGCTGTTTTTT
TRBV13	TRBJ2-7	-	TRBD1	CASSLGRDSSYEQYF	TGTGCCAGCAGCTTAGGTCGGGACAGCTCCTACGAGCAGTACTTC
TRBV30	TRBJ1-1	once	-	CAWIGRAAFF	TGTGCCTGGATAGGACGGGCCGCTTTCTTT
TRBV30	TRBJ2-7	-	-	CALEWGREQYF	TGTGCATTGGAGTGGGGGCGAGAGCAGTACTTC
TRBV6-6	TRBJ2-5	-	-	CASLAPPWGTQYF	TGTGCCAGCCTGGCGCCTCCCTGGGGGACCCAGTACTTC
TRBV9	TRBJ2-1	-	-	CASSPRGSGKTSYNEQFF	TGTGCCAGCAGCCCCCGAGGTAGCGGTAAAACTTCCTACAATGAGCAGTTCTTC
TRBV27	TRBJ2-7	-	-	CASSLAGESYEQYF	TGTGCCAGCAGTTTAGCTGGGGAGTCCTACGAGCAGTACTTC
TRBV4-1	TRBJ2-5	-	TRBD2	CASSQASGKYQETQYF	TGCGCCAGCAGCCAAGCTAGCGGGAAGTACCAAGAGACCCAGTACTTC
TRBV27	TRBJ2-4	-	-	CASSPQGRNIQYF	TGTGCCAGCAGTCCCCAAGGGAGGAACATTCAGTACTTC
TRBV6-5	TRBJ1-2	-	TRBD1	CASSRDREHYGYTF	TGTGCCAGCAGTCGGGACAGGGAACACTATGGCTACACCTTC
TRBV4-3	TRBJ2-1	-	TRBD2	CASSQGTSGIDEQFF	TGCGCCAGCAGCCAAGGGACTAGCGGGATCGATGAGCAGTTCTTC